The rows below give T cell receptor beta chains drawn from one sample of a study of T cell responses to AZD1222 COVID-19 vaccine. TCRdb's table, derived via immunoSEQ multiplex PCR, lists solely in-frame clones and lacks some. The sample has more than 100,000 clones, about 92% seen once. Sequences were derived from peripheral blood, sampled 28 days after the second AZD1222 dose. Receptors were obtained from an adult who received the AZD1222 COVID-19 vaccine. Each CDR3 is given with its conserved first and last residue. D genes are given only for firm matches. Some rows mark clone size as missing; the rest say once, few, many or name a class of expanded clone.

v_call: TRBV19
clone_size: -
j_call: TRBJ1-5
d_call: -
cdr3_aa: CASSMAGQQPQHF
cdr3_nt: TGTGCCAGTAGTATGGCAGGGCAACAGCCCCAGCATTTT

v_call: TRBV10-3
clone_size: -
j_call: TRBJ2-3
d_call: -
cdr3_aa: CAISDSFGTDTQYF
cdr3_nt: TGTGCCATCAGTGATAGTTTCGGCACAGATACGCAGTATTTT

v_call: TRBV5-1
clone_size: -
j_call: TRBJ2-2
d_call: TRBD2
cdr3_aa: CASSPLTSSNTGELFF
cdr3_nt: TGCGCCAGCAGCCCCCTGACTAGCAGTAACACCGGGGAGCTGTTTTTT

v_call: TRBV7-9
clone_size: -
j_call: TRBJ1-4
d_call: -
cdr3_aa: CASSLKSRGDEKLFF
cdr3_nt: TGTGCCAGCAGCCTTAAAAGCAGGGGAGATGAAAAACTGTTTTTT

v_call: TRBV2
clone_size: -
j_call: TRBJ2-7
d_call: -
cdr3_aa: CASSDKGREQYF
cdr3_nt: TGTGCCAGCAGTGATAAGGGGCGCGAGCAGTACTTC

v_call: TRBV4-1
clone_size: -
j_call: TRBJ2-1
d_call: -
cdr3_aa: CASSQGAGDEQFF
cdr3_nt: TGCGCCAGCAGCCAGGGGGCGGGGGATGAGCAGTTCTTC

v_call: TRBV7-9
clone_size: once
j_call: TRBJ1-1
d_call: TRBD1
cdr3_aa: CASSTYRGRGNTEAFF
cdr3_nt: TGTGCCAGCAGCACATACAGGGGGCGCGGGAACACTGAAGCTTTCTTT

v_call: TRBV5-1
clone_size: -
j_call: TRBJ1-1
d_call: TRBD1
cdr3_aa: CAPTPGTAYEAFF
cdr3_nt: TGCGCCCCCACACCCGGGACAGCCTACGAAGCTTTCTTT

v_call: TRBV28
clone_size: -
j_call: TRBJ2-2
d_call: -
cdr3_aa: CASTLVGLGTGELFF
cdr3_nt: TGTGCCAGCACCCTAGTGGGTCTTGGGACCGGGGAGCTGTTTTTT

v_call: TRBV24-1
clone_size: -
j_call: TRBJ1-5
d_call: -
cdr3_aa: CATSEVGSWQPQHF
cdr3_nt: TGTGCCACCAGTGAAGTAGGGTCTTGGCAGCCCCAGCATTTT

v_call: TRBV28
clone_size: -
j_call: TRBJ2-1
d_call: TRBD1
cdr3_aa: CASSLVRDRAYNEQFF
cdr3_nt: TGTGCCAGCAGTTTAGTCAGGGACAGGGCCTACAATGAGCAGTTCTTC

v_call: TRBV4-1
clone_size: -
j_call: TRBJ2-1
d_call: -
cdr3_aa: CASSQDFGGRNEQFF
cdr3_nt: TGCGCCAGCAGCCAAGATTTTGGAGGCCGCAATGAGCAGTTCTTC

v_call: TRBV7-8
clone_size: -
j_call: TRBJ2-3
d_call: TRBD2
cdr3_aa: CASSHSGVSDTQYF
cdr3_nt: TGTGCCAGCAGCCATAGCGGGGTTTCAGATACGCAGTATTTT

v_call: TRBV10-3
clone_size: -
j_call: TRBJ2-7
d_call: -
cdr3_aa: CAISESDRPSYEQYF
cdr3_nt: TGTGCCATCAGTGAGTCGGACAGACCCTCCTACGAGCAGTACTTC

v_call: TRBV2
clone_size: -
j_call: TRBJ2-1
d_call: TRBD1
cdr3_aa: CASRETGGFDEQFF
cdr3_nt: TGTGCCAGCAGGGAGACAGGGGGCTTCGATGAGCAGTTCTTC

v_call: TRBV27
clone_size: -
j_call: TRBJ1-4
d_call: -
cdr3_aa: CASSLLLNEKLFF
cdr3_nt: TGTGCCAGCAGTCTTCTTTTAAATGAAAAACTGTTTTTT

v_call: TRBV19
clone_size: few
j_call: TRBJ2-7
d_call: TRBD1
cdr3_aa: CASSRQGISDEQYF
cdr3_nt: TGTGCCAGTAGTAGACAGGGGATCAGCGACGAGCAGTACTTC

v_call: TRBV18
clone_size: few
j_call: TRBJ1-1
d_call: TRBD1
cdr3_aa: CASSPQGGTEAFF
cdr3_nt: TGTGCCAGCTCACCGCAGGGGGGGACTGAAGCTTTCTTT

v_call: TRBV5-1
clone_size: -
j_call: TRBJ2-7
d_call: -
cdr3_aa: CASSDLLFSEQYF
cdr3_nt: TGCGCCAGCAGCGACCTTCTGTTCTCCGAGCAGTACTTC

v_call: TRBV6-4
clone_size: -
j_call: TRBJ2-3
d_call: TRBD2
cdr3_aa: CASSDSRSLAGNTDTQYF
cdr3_nt: TGTGCCAGCAGTGACTCGAGGAGCCTAGCGGGGAACACAGATACGCAGTATTTT

v_call: TRBV2
clone_size: -
j_call: TRBJ1-3
d_call: TRBD1
cdr3_aa: CASSAGQGAGGNTIYF
cdr3_nt: TGTGCCAGCAGTGCAGGACAGGGGGCTGGTGGAAACACCATATATTTT

v_call: TRBV3-1/TRBV3-2
clone_size: -
j_call: TRBJ1-5
d_call: -
cdr3_aa: CASSQAGSNQPQHF
cdr3_nt: TGTGCCAGCAGCCAAGCAGGGAGCAATCAGCCCCAGCATTTT

v_call: TRBV9
clone_size: -
j_call: TRBJ2-5
d_call: TRBD1
cdr3_aa: CASSASTGYGFETQYF
cdr3_nt: TGTGCCAGCAGCGCCTCGACAGGGTACGGTTTTGAGACCCAGTACTTC

v_call: TRBV15
clone_size: -
j_call: TRBJ1-5
d_call: -
cdr3_aa: CATSRDYGGGEPQHF
cdr3_nt: TGTGCCACCAGCAGAGATTATGGAGGGGGGGAGCCCCAGCATTTT

v_call: TRBV18
clone_size: once
j_call: TRBJ2-1
d_call: -
cdr3_aa: CASSPGGNEQFF
cdr3_nt: TGTGCCAGCTCTCCAGGGGGGAATGAGCAGTTCTTC

v_call: TRBV29-1
clone_size: -
j_call: TRBJ1-2
d_call: -
cdr3_aa: CSVEEGDRVIGYGYTF
cdr3_nt: TGCAGCGTTGAAGAAGGTGATAGGGTTATTGGATATGGCTACACCTTC

v_call: TRBV10-3
clone_size: once
j_call: TRBJ2-2
d_call: -
cdr3_aa: CAISGWQVDTGELFF
cdr3_nt: TGTGCCATCAGTGGCTGGCAGGTGGACACCGGGGAGCTGTTTTTT

v_call: TRBV7-2
clone_size: once
j_call: TRBJ1-1
d_call: -
cdr3_aa: CASSFLVGGAFF
cdr3_nt: TGTGCCAGCAGCTTCCTGGTGGGGGGGGCTTTCTTT

v_call: TRBV4-2
clone_size: -
j_call: TRBJ1-5
d_call: -
cdr3_aa: CASSQDDRNSNQPQHF
cdr3_nt: TGTGCCAGCAGCCAAGACGACAGGAATAGCAATCAGCCCCAGCATTTT

v_call: TRBV11-3
clone_size: -
j_call: TRBJ1-3
d_call: -
cdr3_aa: CASSLAGGNTIYF
cdr3_nt: TGTGCCAGCAGCTTAGCGGGAGGAAACACCATATATTTT

v_call: TRBV27
clone_size: -
j_call: TRBJ1-2
d_call: TRBD1
cdr3_aa: CASSFHIGQGADYGYTF
cdr3_nt: TGTGCCAGCAGTTTTCACATTGGACAGGGGGCCGACTATGGCTACACCTTC

v_call: TRBV24-1
clone_size: -
j_call: TRBJ1-2
d_call: -
cdr3_aa: CATSRTAYGYTF
cdr3_nt: TGTGCCACCAGTCGGACGGCCTATGGCTACACCTTC

v_call: TRBV3-1/TRBV3-2
clone_size: -
j_call: TRBJ2-7
d_call: TRBD1
cdr3_aa: CASSQGTGIYEQYF
cdr3_nt: TGTGCCAGCAGCCAAGGGACAGGGATCTACGAGCAGTACTTC

v_call: TRBV5-1
clone_size: -
j_call: TRBJ1-5
d_call: -
cdr3_aa: CASSLGTSHSNQPQHF
cdr3_nt: TGCGCCAGCAGCTTGGGGACATCCCATAGCAATCAGCCCCAGCATTTT

v_call: TRBV5-1
clone_size: once
j_call: TRBJ2-3
d_call: -
cdr3_aa: CASSLRSGLGTDTQYF
cdr3_nt: TGCGCCAGCAGCCTGCGATCAGGGTTAGGGACAGATACGCAGTATTTT

v_call: TRBV5-1
clone_size: -
j_call: TRBJ1-1
d_call: TRBD1
cdr3_aa: CASYMSGGEAFF
cdr3_nt: TGCGCCAGCTACATGTCAGGGGGTGAAGCTTTCTTT

v_call: TRBV6-5
clone_size: once
j_call: TRBJ1-5
d_call: -
cdr3_aa: CASRENSNQPQHF
cdr3_nt: TGTGCCAGCCGGGAGAATAGCAATCAGCCCCAGCATTTT

v_call: TRBV28
clone_size: -
j_call: TRBJ1-2
d_call: -
cdr3_aa: CASRGGGNNYGYTF
cdr3_nt: TGTGCCAGCAGGGGAGGGGGGAATAACTATGGCTACACCTTC

v_call: TRBV5-6
clone_size: -
j_call: TRBJ2-7
d_call: TRBD2
cdr3_aa: CASSLRLAGGVTYEQYF
cdr3_nt: TGTGCCAGCAGCTTGAGACTAGCGGGAGGCGTCACCTACGAGCAGTACTTC

v_call: TRBV7-2
clone_size: -
j_call: TRBJ1-1
d_call: TRBD1
cdr3_aa: CASSLLGQGAPTFF
cdr3_nt: TGTGCCAGCAGCCTCCTAGGACAGGGGGCTCCAACTTTCTTT

v_call: TRBV5-1
clone_size: -
j_call: TRBJ1-4
d_call: TRBD1
cdr3_aa: CASSLGRTGVLQEKLFF
cdr3_nt: TGCGCCAGCAGTTTGGGCCGGACAGGGGTTTTACAGGAAAAACTGTTTTTT

v_call: TRBV28
clone_size: -
j_call: TRBJ2-3
d_call: -
cdr3_aa: CATASTDTQYF
cdr3_nt: TGTGCCACCGCTAGCACAGATACGCAGTATTTT

v_call: TRBV28
clone_size: -
j_call: TRBJ2-3
d_call: -
cdr3_aa: CASRQQVSSDTQYF
cdr3_nt: TGTGCCAGCAGACAACAGGTATCTTCAGATACGCAGTATTTT

v_call: TRBV24-1
clone_size: once
j_call: TRBJ1-1
d_call: -
cdr3_aa: CATSGAVNTEAFF
cdr3_nt: TGTGCCACCAGTGGAGCTGTGAACACTGAAGCTTTCTTT

v_call: TRBV20-1
clone_size: -
j_call: TRBJ2-5
d_call: -
cdr3_aa: CSARPEETQYF
cdr3_nt: TGCAGTGCTAGACCCGAAGAGACCCAGTACTTC

v_call: TRBV7-9
clone_size: -
j_call: TRBJ2-1
d_call: -
cdr3_aa: CASSLDGPEQFF
cdr3_nt: TGTGCCAGCAGCTTAGATGGGCCCGAGCAGTTCTTC

v_call: TRBV9
clone_size: -
j_call: TRBJ1-2
d_call: -
cdr3_aa: CASSVEQGYGYTF
cdr3_nt: TGTGCCAGCAGCGTAGAACAGGGATATGGCTACACCTTC